The 18 T cell receptor beta chains listed next were all sequenced from one sample in a study of blood T cell repertoires in COVID-19 (dated by TCRdb to the early 2020s). Libraries were prepared through the immunoSEQ multiplex PCR assay. TCRdb retrieved this table from immuneACCESS and kept in-frame rearrangements only. Not all clones are present; in checked studies, unresolved V genes account for under half, and no reason is known for the remainder. The sample table shows 230,000 or so clones, and roughly 80% are seen once. Jointly, the top ten make up roughly 8% of the sample. The sequenced sample was peripheral blood. These receptors originate from a woman of 80 years or more with COVID-19, enrolled during active disease.

This chain connects TRBV12-3 or TRBV12-4 to TRBJ1-2; TRBD1 matches at 7 bases. The J segment lost 4 bases and the V segment lost 8 bases, leaving 4 bases of the junction unmatched. The CDR3 runs 12 residues. CDR3: CASGGDSYGYTF. The CDR3 nucleotides read TGTGCCAGCGGAGGGGACAGCTATGGCTACACCTTC.

The sample holds one count of this clone. The genes are TRBV2 and TRBJ1-4; no definite D call. Germline lookup yields CDR1 SNHLY and CDR2 FYNNEI. The CDR3 spans 13 residues. Trimming shortened V by 7 bases and J by 5 bases, and 11 bases separated the two germline ends. Written as DNA, the CDR3 is TGTGCCAGCACCGGAATGCGGAATGAAAAACTGTTTTTT. It encodes CASTGMRNEKLFF.

The J gene is TRBJ1-2, the V gene TRBV24-1; TRBD1 aligns across 7 bases. V was pared by 3 bases and J by 2 bases, with 5 bases of the junction left unmatched. There are 15 residues in the CDR3. CDR1 and CDR2 (germline): KGHDR, SFDVKD. CDR3 protein: CATSDGTTGNYGYTF. The DNA of the CDR3 is TGTGCCACCAGTGATGGAACGACAGGGAACTATGGCTACACCTTC.

This chain links TRBV27 with TRBJ1-2; maybe TRBD1 (5 bases). The CDR3 is made up of 15 amino acids. CDR1 is MNHEY and CDR2 is SMNVEV in the germline V gene (reference sequence). Trimming removed 0 bases from V and 7 bases from J, with 15 bases in between. CDR3 loop: CASSLSPQAGFGYTF. CDR3 DNA sequence: TGTGCCAGCAGTTTATCCCCCCAGGCAGGGTTTGGCTACACCTTC.

The chain joins TRBV19 to TRBJ1-1; TRBD1 matches 7 bases. Germline V gene sequence: CDR1 LNHDA, CDR2 SQIVND (reference sequence). V lost 9 bases to trimming and J lost 0 bases; unmatched junction nucleotides: 10. The CDR3 spans 15 residues. Here the CDR3 reads CASSTGDVLNTEAFF. The CDR3 nucleotides read TGTGCCAGCTCTACAGGGGACGTATTGAACACTGAAGCTTTCTTT.

The genes are TRBV5-4 and TRBJ2-5, with a possible D match to TRBD1 (6 bases). V lost 2 bases to trimming and J lost 5 bases, with 10 bases between them. This CDR3 contains 13 residues. Germline-derived CDR1 and CDR2 are SGHNT and YYREEE (reference sequence). For the CDR3, the DNA is TGTGCCAGCAGCTTACAGGGCCGGGAGACCCAGTACTTC. Protein sequence: CASSLQGRETQYF. Full variable domain (rest looked up from reference TRBV5-4 and TRBJ2-5): ETGVTQSPTHLIKTRGQQVTLRCSSQSGHNTVSWYQQALGQGPQFIFQYYREEENGRGNFPPRFSGLQFPNYSSELNVNALELDDSALYLCASSLQGRETQYFGPGTRLLVL.

The chain recombines TRBV6-1 with TRBJ1-1; no firm D call. There are 14 residues in the CDR3. From germline, CDR1 is MNHNS and CDR2 SASEGT. V lost 4 bases, J lost 1 base, and 10 bases lay in between. The CDR3 bases are TGTGCCAGCAGTGTGCGGGCATCGAACACTGAAGCTTTCTTT. Protein: CASSVRASNTEAFF.

This clone appeared a single time. The chain uses TRBV5-1 and TRBJ1-1; D is possibly TRBD1 (5 bases). The CDR3 totals 17 residues. V was cut by 6 bases and J by 1 base, with 22 bases left in between. Germline assignment: CDR1 SGHRS and CDR2 YFSETQ. The CDR3, as DNA: TGCGCCAGCAACCAAGGGATTCGGAGGGACGGGAACACTGAAGCTTTCTTT. Amino acids: CASNQGIRRDGNTEAFF.

The chain recombines TRBV7-9 with TRBJ2-2; TRBD2 matches at 14 bases. With V trimmed by 6 bases and J by 5 bases, 11 bases remained unmatched. The CDR3 is 18 amino acids. Germline CDR1 SEHNR, CDR2 FQNEAQ (reference sequence). CDR3 amino acids: CASRNPGLAGVETGELFF. The DNA of the CDR3 is TGTGCCAGCAGGAATCCGGGACTAGCGGGAGTAGAAACCGGGGAGCTGTTTTTT.

The genes are TRBV5-6 and TRBJ2-1, with a tentative D call TRBD2 (6 bases). The CDR3 totals 15 residues. Germline CDR1 SGHDT, CDR2 YYEEEE. Trimming took 0 bases from V and 8 from J, leaving 15 bases between them. CDR3: CASSLVGLHSDEQFF. In DNA form, the CDR3 reads TGTGCCAGCAGCTTGGTTGGACTACACAGCGATGAGCAGTTCTTC.

V gene TRBV10-2 combines with J gene TRBJ2-5; TRBD1 is a possible D gene (5 bases). V shed 5 bases and J shed 4 bases, with 11 bases lying between them. CDR3 length equals 13 residues. Germline V lookup: CDR1 WSHSY, CDR2 SAAADI. The chain's CDR3 is CASSWGSGETQYF. The CDR3 DNA reads TGCGCCAGCAGTTGGGGCTCCGGAGAGACCCAGTACTTC.

The V and J genes are TRBV18 and TRBJ2-1, with D possibly matching TRBD2 (6 bases). Germline-derived CDR1 and CDR2 are KGHSH and LQKENI. Trimming cost V 3 bases and J 8 bases, with 14 bases left between them. The CDR3 totals 14 residues. The CDR3: CASSPGTLGHEQFF. Here the CDR3 DNA reads TGTGCCAGCTCACCCGGGACTTTGGGGCATGAGCAGTTCTTC.

The J gene is TRBJ2-4, the V gene TRBV24-1; 11 positions match TRBD1. The CDR3 sequence is 16 residues long. The junction had 10 bases not matched to a gene; V was cut back by 4 bases and J by 9 bases. Per the germline V gene, CDR1 is KGHDR and CDR2 is SFDVKD. The CDR3 is CATSDRGTGGSGIQYF. The CDR3 nucleotides read TGTGCCACCAGTGACCGCGGGACAGGGGGGTCAGGCATTCAGTACTTC.

The chain has TRBV6-2 or TRBV6-3 and TRBJ1-1, with no clear D. The ends were cut back, 0 bases at V and 3 bases at J, with 11 bases in the middle. The germline CDR1 and CDR2 sequences are MNHEY and SVGEGT. The CDR3 length is 15 residues. The CDR3 loop reads CASSYSAREDTEAFF. CDR3 nucleotide sequence: TGTGCCAGCAGTTACTCCGCGAGGGAAGACACTGAAGCTTTCTTT.

The chain carries TRBV5-8 and TRBJ1-4; D gene uncertain. The germline gives CDR1 SGHTS, CDR2 YDEGEE. Trimming pared 10 bases from V and 0 bases from J, leaving 16 bases between. This CDR3 is built from 15 residues. The CDR3 DNA is TGTGCCGACGGATACCGGGGTACAACTAATGAAAAACTGTTTTTT. Its protein is CADGYRGTTNEKLFF.

The chain combines TRBV30 with TRBJ2-3; 7 nucleotides line up with TRBD2. CDR3 length: 14 amino acids. Germline V lookup: CDR1 GTSNPN, CDR2 SVGIG (reference sequence). The ends lost 3 bases at V and 0 bases at J; junction bases unmatched: 3. CDR3 amino acids: CAWRLAASTDTQYF. The CDR3 bases are TGTGCCTGGAGGCTAGCGGCTAGCACAGATACGCAGTATTTT.

This clone was observed a few times. The chain uses TRBV3-1 (or the pseudogene TRBV3-2) and TRBJ1-1, with a weak D call TRBD1 (5 bases). CDR3 size: 14 residues. The germline V gene has CDR1 LGHDT and CDR2 YNNKEL (reference sequence). Trimming shortened V by 3 bases and J by 3 bases, and 11 bases separated the two germline ends. The DNA for the CDR3 is TGTGCCAGCAGCCAGTTCGGGGGGGACACTGAAGCTTTCTTT. It encodes CASSQFGGDTEAFF.

V is TRBV27 and J is TRBJ1-1; maybe TRBD1 (5 bases). The CDR3 contains 18 residues. CDR1 and CDR2 from the germline V gene are MNHEY and SMNVEV (reference sequence). V was shortened by 2 bases and J by 0 bases, with 19 bases between the two germline ends. In DNA form, the CDR3 reads TGTGCCAGCAGTTTAACAGGCCCGGCATTTCCCATGAACACTGAAGCTTTCTTT. As protein: CASSLTGPAFPMNTEAFF.